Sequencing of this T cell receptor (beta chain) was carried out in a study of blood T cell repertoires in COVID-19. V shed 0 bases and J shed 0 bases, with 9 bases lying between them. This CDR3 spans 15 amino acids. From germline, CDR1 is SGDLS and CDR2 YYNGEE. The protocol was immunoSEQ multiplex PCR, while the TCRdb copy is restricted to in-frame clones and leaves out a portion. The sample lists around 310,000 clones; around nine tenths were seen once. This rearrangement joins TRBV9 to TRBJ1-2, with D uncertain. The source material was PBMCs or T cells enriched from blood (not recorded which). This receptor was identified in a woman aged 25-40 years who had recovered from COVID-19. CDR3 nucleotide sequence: TGTGCCAGCAGCGTAGCTGGCACCCCTAACTATGGCTACACCTTC. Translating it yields CASSVAGTPNYGYTF.